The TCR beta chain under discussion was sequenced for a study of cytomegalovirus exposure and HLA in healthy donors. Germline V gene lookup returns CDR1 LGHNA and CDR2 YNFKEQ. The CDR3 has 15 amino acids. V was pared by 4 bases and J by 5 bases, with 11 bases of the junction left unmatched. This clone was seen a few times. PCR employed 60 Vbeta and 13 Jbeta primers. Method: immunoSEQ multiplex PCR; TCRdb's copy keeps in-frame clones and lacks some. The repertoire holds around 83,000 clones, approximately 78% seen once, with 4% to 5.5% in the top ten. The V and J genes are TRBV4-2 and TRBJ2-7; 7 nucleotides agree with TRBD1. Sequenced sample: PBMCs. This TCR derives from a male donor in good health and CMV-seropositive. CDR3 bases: TGTGCCAGCAGCCGCCCCGCGACAGGGTCTCACGAGCAGTACTTC. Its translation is CASSRPATGSHEQYF.